This TCR beta chain was captured by sequencing in a study of blood T cell repertoires in COVID-19. V lost 5 bases to trimming and J lost 5 bases; unmatched junction nucleotides: 1. The germline gives CDR1 MNHEY, CDR2 SVGAGI. The CDR3 totals 13 residues. Method: immunoSEQ multiplex PCR; TCRdb's copy keeps in-frame clones and lacks some. Among roughly 170,000 clones listed, 70% to 85% were seen once. This clone was observed a handful of times. Different DNA sequences within this sample yield the same CDR3. The sequence was obtained from a human donor in a cohort sampled during active COVID-19. Sequenced: peripheral blood. V usage is TRBV6-5 and J usage is TRBJ1-2, with 11 bases identical to TRBD1. CDR3 protein: CASSRDRGYGYTF. The DNA of the CDR3 is TGTGCCAGCAGTCGGGACAGGGGGTATGGCTACACCTTC.